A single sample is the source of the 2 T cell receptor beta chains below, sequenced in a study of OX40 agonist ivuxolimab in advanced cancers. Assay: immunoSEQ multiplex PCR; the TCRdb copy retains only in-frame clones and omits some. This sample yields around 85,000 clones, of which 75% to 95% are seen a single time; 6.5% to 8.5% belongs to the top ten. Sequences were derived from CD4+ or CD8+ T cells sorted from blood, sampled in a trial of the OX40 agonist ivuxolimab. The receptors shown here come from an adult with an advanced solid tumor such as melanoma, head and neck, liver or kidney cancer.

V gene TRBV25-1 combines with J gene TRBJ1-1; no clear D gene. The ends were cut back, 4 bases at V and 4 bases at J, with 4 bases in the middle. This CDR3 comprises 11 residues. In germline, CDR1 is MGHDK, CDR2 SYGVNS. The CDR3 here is CASSVSTEAFF. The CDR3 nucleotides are TGTGCCAGCAGTGTCAGCACTGAAGCTTTCTTT.

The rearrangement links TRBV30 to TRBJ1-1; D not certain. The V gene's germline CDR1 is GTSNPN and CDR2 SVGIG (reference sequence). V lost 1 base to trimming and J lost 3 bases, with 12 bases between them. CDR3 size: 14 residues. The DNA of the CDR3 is TGTGCCTGGAGTGCCCCCGACACCTACACTGAAGCTTTCTTT. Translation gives CAWSAPDTYTEAFF.